This TCR beta chain was profiled in a study of STAT5B mutations in CD4+ large granular lymphocyte leukemia. Study-level information: Healthy donors showed HLA-associated enrichment of the CDR3 'QG' motif. General observations from the study: About 25% of private leukemic clonotypes occurred rarely in other patients' non-leukemic repertoires. Higher CD4+ than CD8+ T-LGLL clonality might reflect small sample size.

Germline V lookup: CDR1 SGHAT, CDR2 FQNNGV. The CDR3 is made up of 13 amino acids. V lost 0 bases, J lost 0 bases, and 2 bases lay in between. To note about this clone: The antigen is not known.

Sequencing was performed with immunoSEQ multiplex PCR; in TCRdb, only in-frame clones are kept and a portion is missing. The sample contains about 35,000 clones, 81% of which appear only once. This sequence originates from a human donor in good health. The specimen sequenced was CD4+ T cells from blood buffy coats. The chain is built from TRBV11-2 and TRBJ1-1, with D unclear. CDR3: CASSLDLNTEAFF. CDR3 nucleotide sequence: TGTGCCAGCAGCTTAGACCTGAACACTGAAGCTTTCTTT. The whole variable domain, filled in from reference TRBV11-2 and TRBJ1-1, reads EAGVAQSPRYKIIEKRQSVAFWCNPISGHATLYWYQQILGQGPKLLIQFQNNGVVDDSQLPKDRFSAERLKGVDSTLKIQPAKLEDSAVYLCASSLDLNTEAFFGQGTRLTVV.